The present TCR beta chain was sequenced within a study of CD8+CD57+ T cells in acquired aplastic anemia. Trimming took 3 bases from V and 4 from J; bases not matched to a gene: 5. Germline V gives CDR1 DFQATT, CDR2 SNEGSKA (reference sequence). The CDR3 is made up of 14 amino acids. The TCR beta profiling, which covered VDJ combination and CDR3 sequence, was carried out using genomic DNA as the template. TCRdb fed the reads into MiXCR, producing one record per CDR3 protein. This sample has 400,000 to 600,000 distinct CDR3 sequences; roughly a third occur once, and the top ten carry around 0.82%. Patients picked for sequencing had shown CD8+CD57+ cell expansion detected by flow cytometry. This clonotype was recorded only once.

The receptor's source is a human donor with aplastic anemia. The gene calls are TRBV20-1 and TRBJ1-4; 7 bases agree with TRBD1. Material: sorted CD4+, CD8+, or CD8+CD57+ T cells (not recorded which) from PBMCs. The CDR3 nucleotides are TGCAGTGCTAGCCCGGGACAGATTAATGAAAAACTGTTTTTT. Amino acid sequence: CSASPGQINEKLFF.